The clone carrying this T cell receptor (beta chain) was seen many times. Its antigen is still unknown. The CDR3 spans 15 residues. Germline values: CDR1 LNHDA, CDR2 SQIVND (reference sequence). V gave up 0 bases and J gave up 1 base, with 7 bases separating them. This specimen comes from a study of breast tumors, draining lymph nodes, adjacent tissues. Study outcomes and limitations: Luminal-like breast cancer showed significantly higher tumor–nontumor repertoire similarity than basal-like. Compared with lymph nodes, tumors were less diverse; compared with nontumor tissue, more. The data were judged consistent with most tumor T cells coming from lymph node and expanding in tumor. That most tumor T cells come from lymph nodes remained unproven.

TCRdb re-called the multiplex PCR reads through MiXCR, storing one row per CDR3 protein. This sample carries fewer than 25,000 distinct CDR3 sequences, around 41% of them seen once, and the ten largest clones take 24%. This receptor was obtained from a female donor with breast cancer. Some clones in this sample may be carry-over from other donors' samples. The rearrangement links TRBV19 to TRBJ1-3, with D unresolved. The sequenced material came from breast tumor tissue. In DNA, the CDR3 is TGTGCCAGTAGTATAGAGGGTTTGTCTGGAAACACCATATATTTT. This translates into CASSIEGLSGNTIYF.